This T cell receptor (beta chain) was captured in a study of OX40 agonist ivuxolimab in advanced cancers. In the study overall: In three patients, partial responses were observed, one with hepatocellular carcinoma and two with cutaneous melanoma.

TCRdb's table, derived via immunoSEQ multiplex PCR, lists solely in-frame clones and lacks some. The sample carries about 53,000 clones, roughly 80% recorded once. The V and J ends lost 5 bases and 3 bases respectively, with 11 bases between them. The CDR3 extends over 13 amino acids. Germline CDR1 reads WNHNN; CDR2 reads SYGVQD (reference sequence). General observations from the study: In a subset of nonresponders, normalized T-cell clonal expansion was also low.

This clone was seen only once. Its specificity is not known. Sample: CD4+ or CD8+ T cells sorted from blood, taken in a trial of the OX40 agonist ivuxolimab. This chain uses TRBV10-1 with TRBJ2-7; tentative D call: TRBD1 (6 bases). This receptor was obtained from an adult with an advanced solid tumor such as melanoma, head and neck, liver or kidney cancer. The DNA of the CDR3 is TGCGCCAGCAGTCATTGCAGGGGCTACGAGCAGTACTTC. It specifies CASSHCRGYEQYF.